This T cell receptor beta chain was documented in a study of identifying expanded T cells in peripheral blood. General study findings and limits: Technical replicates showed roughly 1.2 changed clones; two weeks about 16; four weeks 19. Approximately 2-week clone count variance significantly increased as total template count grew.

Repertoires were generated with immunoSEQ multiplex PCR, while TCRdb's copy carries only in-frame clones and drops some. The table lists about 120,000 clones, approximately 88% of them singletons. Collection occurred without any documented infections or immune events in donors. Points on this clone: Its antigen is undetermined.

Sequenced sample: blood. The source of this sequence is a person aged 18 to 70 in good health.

The CDR3 DNA is TGTGCCAGCAGGGCCGGGGGGGATCAGCCCCAGCATTTT. It translates to CASRAGGDQPQHF. The V gene is TRBV6-5, the J gene TRBJ1-5; tentatively, D is TRBD1 (5 bases). The CDR3 loop spans 13 amino acids. V lost 6 bases, J lost 5 bases, and 11 bases lay in between. Germline CDR1 and CDR2: MNHEY and SVGAGI.